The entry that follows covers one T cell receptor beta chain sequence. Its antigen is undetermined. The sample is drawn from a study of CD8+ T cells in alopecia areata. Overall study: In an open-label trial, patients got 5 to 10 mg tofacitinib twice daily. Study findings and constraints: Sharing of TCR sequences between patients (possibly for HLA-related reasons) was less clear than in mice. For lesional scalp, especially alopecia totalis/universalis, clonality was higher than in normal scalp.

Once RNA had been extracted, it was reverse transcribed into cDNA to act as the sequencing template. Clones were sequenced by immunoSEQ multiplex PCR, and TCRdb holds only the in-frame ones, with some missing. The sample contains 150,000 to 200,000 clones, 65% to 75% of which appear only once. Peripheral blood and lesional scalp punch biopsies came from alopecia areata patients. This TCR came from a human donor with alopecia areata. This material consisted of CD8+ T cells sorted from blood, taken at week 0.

CDR3 nucleotide sequence: TGTGCCAGCAGCTTAGACACCTATGGCTACACCTTC. It is translated as CASSLDTYGYTF. The rearrangement joins TRBV7-9 to TRBJ1-2, with D uncertain. CDR1 SEHNR and CDR2 FQNEAQ come from the germline V gene (reference sequence). Trimming cost V 1 base and J 4 bases, with 4 bases left between them. The CDR3 has 12 residues.